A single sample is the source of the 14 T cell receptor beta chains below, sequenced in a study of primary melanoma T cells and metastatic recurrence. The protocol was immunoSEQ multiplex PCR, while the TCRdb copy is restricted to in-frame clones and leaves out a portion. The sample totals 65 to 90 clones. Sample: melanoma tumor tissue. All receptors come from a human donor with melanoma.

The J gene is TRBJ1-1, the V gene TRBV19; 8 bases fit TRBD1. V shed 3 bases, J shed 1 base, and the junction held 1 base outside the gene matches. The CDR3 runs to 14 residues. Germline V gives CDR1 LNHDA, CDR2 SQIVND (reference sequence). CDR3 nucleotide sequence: TGTGCCAGTAGTATCGGGACAGGGAACACTGAAGCTTTCTTT. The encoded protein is CASSIGTGNTEAFF.

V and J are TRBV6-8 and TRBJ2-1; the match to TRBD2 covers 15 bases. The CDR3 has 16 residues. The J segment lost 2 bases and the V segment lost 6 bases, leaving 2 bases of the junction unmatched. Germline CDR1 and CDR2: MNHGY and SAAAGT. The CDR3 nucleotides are TGTGCCAGCAGCCGGACTAGCGGGGGGGCCTACAATGAGCAGTTCTTC. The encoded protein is CASSRTSGGAYNEQFF.

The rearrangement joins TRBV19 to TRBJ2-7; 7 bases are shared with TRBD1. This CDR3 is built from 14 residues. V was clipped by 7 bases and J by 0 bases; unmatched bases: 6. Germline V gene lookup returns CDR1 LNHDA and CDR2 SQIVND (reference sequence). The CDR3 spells CASKGAESSYEQYF. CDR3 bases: TGTGCCAGTAAGGGGGCTGAGAGCTCCTACGAGCAGTACTTC.

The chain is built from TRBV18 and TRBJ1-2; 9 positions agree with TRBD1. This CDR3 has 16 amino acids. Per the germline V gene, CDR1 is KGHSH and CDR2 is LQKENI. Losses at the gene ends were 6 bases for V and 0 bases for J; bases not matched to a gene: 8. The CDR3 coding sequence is TGTGCCAGCTCCCCGGGACAGGGCACCTCTAACTATGGCTACACCTTC. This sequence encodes CASSPGQGTSNYGYTF. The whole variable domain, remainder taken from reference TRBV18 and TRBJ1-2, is NAGVMQNPRHLVRRRGQEARLRCSPMKGHSHVYWYRQLPEEGLKFMVYLQKENIIDESGMPKERFSAEFPKEGPSILRIQQVVRGDSAAYFCASSPGQGTSNYGYTFGSGTRLTVV.

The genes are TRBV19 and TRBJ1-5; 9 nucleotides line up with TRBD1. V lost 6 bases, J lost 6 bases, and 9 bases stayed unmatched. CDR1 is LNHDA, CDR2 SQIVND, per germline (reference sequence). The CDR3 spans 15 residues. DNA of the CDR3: TGTGCCAGTAGGACGGGACAGGGAGCAGGTCAGCCCCAGCATTTT. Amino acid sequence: CASRTGQGAGQPQHF. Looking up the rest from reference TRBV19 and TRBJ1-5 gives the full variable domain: DGGITQSPKYLFRKEGQNVTLSCEQNLNHDAMYWYRQDPGQGLRLIYYSQIVNDFQKGDIAEGYSVSREKKESFPLTVTSAQKNPTAFYLCASRTGQGAGQPQHFGDGTRLSIL.

The CDR3 region is CATSRSGQKETQYF. The CDR3 region has the DNA TGTGCCACCAGCAGATCTGGACAGAAAGAGACCCAGTACTTC. This chain uses TRBV15 with TRBJ2-5; TRBD1 is a possible D gene (6 bases). The CDR3 consists of 14 residues. Trimming cost V 2 bases and J 3 bases, with 10 bases left between them. Germline CDR1 and CDR2: LNHNV and YYDKDF (reference sequence).

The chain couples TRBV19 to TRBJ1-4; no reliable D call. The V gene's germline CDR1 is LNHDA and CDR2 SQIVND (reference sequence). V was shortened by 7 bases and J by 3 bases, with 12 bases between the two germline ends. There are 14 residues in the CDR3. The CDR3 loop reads CASTSDGSNEKLFF. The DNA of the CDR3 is TGTGCCAGTACCTCGGACGGCTCTAATGAAAAACTGTTTTTT.

The CDR3 DNA reads TGCAGCGTGGCCGATGGGCTCCTGGGCAATCAGCCCCAGCATTTT. It codes for CSVADGLLGNQPQHF. The chain is built from TRBV29-1 and TRBJ1-5, with no clear D. Germline V gene sequence: CDR1 SQVTM, CDR2 ANQGSEA. The CDR3 extends over 15 amino acids. Deletions cut 6 bases from V and 2 bases from J, with 17 bases between.

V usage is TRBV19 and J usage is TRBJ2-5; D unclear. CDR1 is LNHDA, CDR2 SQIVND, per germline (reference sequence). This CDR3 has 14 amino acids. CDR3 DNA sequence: TGTACCCCTTGGCCCAGTGAGGCCCGGAGGACCCAGTACTTC. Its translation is CTPWPSEARRTQYF.

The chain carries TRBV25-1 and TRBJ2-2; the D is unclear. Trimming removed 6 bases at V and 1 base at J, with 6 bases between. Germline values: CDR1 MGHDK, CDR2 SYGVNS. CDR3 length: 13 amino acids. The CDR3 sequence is CASRRGNTGELFF. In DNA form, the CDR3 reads TGTGCCAGCAGGCGAGGGAACACCGGGGAGCTGTTTTTT.

The CDR3 loop is CAWKQGRGTEAFF. The CDR3 DNA reads TGTGCCTGGAAGCAGGGTCGGGGCACTGAAGCTTTCTTT. The rearrangement uses TRBV30 and TRBJ1-1; perhaps TRBD1 as D (5 bases). Trimming shortened V by 4 bases and J by 4 bases, and 13 bases separated the two germline ends. Germline V gene sequence: CDR1 GTSNPN, CDR2 SVGIG (reference sequence). CDR3 length: 13 residues.

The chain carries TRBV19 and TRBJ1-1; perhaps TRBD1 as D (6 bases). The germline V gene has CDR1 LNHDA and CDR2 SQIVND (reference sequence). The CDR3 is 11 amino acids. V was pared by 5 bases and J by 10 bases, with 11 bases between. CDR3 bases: TGTGCCAGTAGTGGTCCGGGGGCAGCTTTCTTT. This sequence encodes CASSGPGAAFF.

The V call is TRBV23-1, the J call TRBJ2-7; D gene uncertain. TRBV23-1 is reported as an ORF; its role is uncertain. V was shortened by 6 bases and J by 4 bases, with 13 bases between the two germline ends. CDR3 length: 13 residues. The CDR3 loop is CASSHEDAYEQYF. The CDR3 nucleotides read TGCGCCAGCAGCCATGAGGATGCTTACGAGCAGTACTTC.

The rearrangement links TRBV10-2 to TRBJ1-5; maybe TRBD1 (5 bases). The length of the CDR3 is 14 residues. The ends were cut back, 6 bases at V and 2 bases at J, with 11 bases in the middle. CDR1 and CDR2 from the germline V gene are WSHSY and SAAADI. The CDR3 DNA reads TGCGCCAGCAGGGGGGACGGCCGCAATCAGCCCCAGCATTTT. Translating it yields CASRGDGRNQPQHF.